This T cell receptor beta chain stems from a study of chemoradiotherapy in HPV16-positive cancers. Per germline, CDR1 SGHAT and CDR2 FQDESV (reference sequence). The CDR3 extends over 14 amino acids. Trimming pared 0 bases from V and 1 base from J, leaving 6 bases between. Clones were sequenced by immunoSEQ multiplex PCR, and TCRdb holds only the in-frame ones, with some missing. The table records some 10,000 clones, roughly 70% of them present only once. This sequence was found in a human donor with HPV-associated anogenital cancer. Here the sequenced sample was tumor tissue, taken from a patient who underwent chemoradiotherapy. This chain joins TRBV11-1 and TRBJ1-1; D is unresolved. The CDR3 sequence: CASSLAQSNTEAFF. DNA for the CDR3: TGTGCCAGCAGCTTAGCCCAGTCGAACACTGAAGCTTTCTTT.